This T cell receptor beta chain was recovered during a study of T cell clonality in common variable immunodeficiency. Sequencing was performed with immunoSEQ multiplex PCR; in TCRdb, only in-frame clones are kept and a portion is missing. In total the sample includes around 21,000 clones, none of them seen once. Study-wide results and caveats: Fewer deletions and N-nucleotide insertions were reportedly seen in common variable immunodeficiency TCR beta sequences.

J gave up 4 bases and V 5 bases, and 9 bases lay outside the gene matches. The CDR3 loop spans 15 amino acids. Germline V CDR1 and CDR2: MNHEY, SVGEGT. Blood samples were heparinized, about 4.5 to 8 ml per donor. For this clone: Its target is unknown. The read ends 3 residues early relative to the CDR3; the germline J gene fills the gap.

This sequence originates from a human donor with common variable immunodeficiency. The chain has TRBV6-2 or TRBV6-3 and TRBJ2-7, with TRBD2 identical over 9 bases. What was sequenced was peripheral blood mononuclear cells. CDR3 DNA, as far as it was read: TGTGCCAGCAGTCTAGCGGGAAGGGAGTTTTACGAG. It translates to CASSLAGREFYE. The full CDR3 protein reads CASSLAGREFYEQYF.